The present TCR beta chain was sequenced within a study of blood T cell repertoires in COVID-19. Overall study: Researchers got acute and convalescent COVID-19 samples from the United States, Italy and Spain. PBMCs, B-cell-depleted T cells, or T cells were the source of the cDNA or gDNA that made up the material.

The germline V gene has CDR1 LNHNV and CDR2 YYDKDF (reference sequence). Trimming left V 0 bases short and J 3 bases short, with 12 bases between. The CDR3 length is 16 residues. Authors' analysis steps: The authors estimated nucleated cell counts from reference gene primer amplification. The method was immunoSEQ multiplex PCR; TCRdb's version includes in-frame clones alone and lacks a portion of them. That table supplies the V and J calls and clone size; D and trimming were determined from the DNA. The profile covers more than 150,000 clones, with about 80% appearing a single time and more than 5.5% taken by the ten largest.

The V call is TRBV15, the J call TRBJ2-1, with D possibly matching TRBD2 (6 bases). The clonotype originates from a human donor in a cohort sampled during active COVID-19. The sequencing sample was made of peripheral blood. In DNA form, the CDR3 reads TGTGCCACCAGCAGAGAGAAGGGAGGTTTCTACAATGAGCAGTTCTTC. It translates to CATSREKGGFYNEQFF.